A selection of T cell receptor beta chains follows, all from one sample in a study of T cells in localized non-small cell lung cancer. Measured with immunoSEQ multiplex PCR; TCRdb has only the in-frame clones, and not every one. The sample comprises 100,000 or so clones, just over 90% of which are singletons, and about 4% rests with the top ten. The material was PBMCs, obtained before any cancer treatment. The receptor set was obtained from a woman aged 35-75 years with stage II squamous cell lung carcinoma. The CDR3 runs from the conserved cysteine through the conserved F or W. A D gene is named only where the DNA matches it firmly. Not all rows give a size; the values are once, few, many and, for expanded clones, a class.

D gene: NA
J gene: TRBJ1-5
CDR3 length: 14
V gene: TRBV6-1
clone size: NA
CDR3 protein: CASLTVDSNQPQHF
CDR3 DNA: TGTGCCAGCCTAACAGTTGATAGCAATCAGCCCCAGCATTTT

D gene: NA
J gene: TRBJ2-7
CDR3 length: 15
V gene: TRBV6-1
clone size: NA
CDR3 protein: CASSRGVGSPYEQYF
CDR3 DNA: TGTGCCAGCAGCCGAGGGGTTGGGTCCCCCTACGAGCAGTACTTC

D gene: NA
J gene: TRBJ2-2
CDR3 length: 15
V gene: TRBV19
clone size: NA
CDR3 protein: CASSLMDGNAGELFF
CDR3 DNA: TGTGCCAGCTCATTAATGGACGGAAATGCCGGGGAGCTGTTTTTT

D gene: TRBD2
J gene: TRBJ2-7
CDR3 length: 16
V gene: TRBV6-5
clone size: NA
CDR3 protein: CASSYSRLAGVYEQYF
CDR3 DNA: TGTGCCAGCAGTTACTCGAGACTAGCGGGAGTCTACGAGCAGTACTTC

D gene: TRBD1
J gene: TRBJ1-3
CDR3 length: 17
V gene: TRBV5-1
clone size: NA
CDR3 protein: CASSLTGTGLNGNTIYF
CDR3 DNA: TGCGCCAGCAGCTTAACCGGGACAGGCTTAAATGGAAACACCATATATTTT

D gene: NA
J gene: TRBJ2-1
CDR3 length: 14
V gene: TRBV30
clone size: NA
CDR3 protein: CAWSVLASLNEQFF
CDR3 DNA: TGTGCCTGGAGTGTACTAGCTAGCTTGAATGAGCAGTTCTTC

D gene: NA
J gene: TRBJ1-3
CDR3 length: 12
V gene: TRBV5-5
clone size: once
CDR3 protein: CASSWAGNTIYF
CDR3 DNA: TGTGCCAGCAGCTGGGCGGGAAACACCATATATTTT

D gene: TRBD1
J gene: TRBJ1-6
CDR3 length: 15
V gene: TRBV2
clone size: NA
CDR3 protein: CASTRPGTGNSPLHF
CDR3 DNA: TGTGCCAGCACCCGCCCCGGGACAGGCAATTCACCCCTCCACTTT

D gene: NA
J gene: TRBJ1-1
CDR3 length: 13
V gene: TRBV5-1
clone size: NA
CDR3 protein: CASSLPGETEAFF
CDR3 DNA: TGCGCCAGCAGCTTACCGGGGGAAACTGAAGCTTTCTTT

D gene: TRBD1
J gene: TRBJ2-3
CDR3 length: 16
V gene: TRBV29-1
clone size: once
CDR3 protein: CSGLTGGRGRTDTQYF
CDR3 DNA: TGCAGCGGATTGACAGGGGGAAGGGGAAGGACAGATACGCAGTATTTT

D gene: NA
J gene: TRBJ2-4
CDR3 length: 15
V gene: TRBV5-6
clone size: NA
CDR3 protein: CASNLGGGSKNIQYF
CDR3 DNA: TGTGCCAGCAACTTGGGGGGCGGGTCCAAAAACATTCAGTACTTC

D gene: TRBD1
J gene: TRBJ2-3
CDR3 length: 13
V gene: TRBV29-1
clone size: NA
CDR3 protein: CSGQTGGGDTQYF
CDR3 DNA: TGCAGCGGACAGACAGGGGGTGGAGATACGCAGTATTTT

D gene: NA
J gene: TRBJ1-4
CDR3 length: 15
V gene: TRBV6-1
clone size: NA
CDR3 protein: CASSGFRDTNEKLFF
CDR3 DNA: TGTGCCAGCAGCGGCTTCAGAGATACTAATGAAAAACTGTTTTTT

D gene: NA
J gene: TRBJ1-5
CDR3 length: 14
V gene: TRBV28
clone size: NA
CDR3 protein: CASSPGPFNQPQHF
CDR3 DNA: TGTGCCAGCAGCCCCGGACCGTTCAATCAGCCCCAGCATTTT

D gene: TRBD1
J gene: TRBJ1-2
CDR3 length: 15
V gene: TRBV2
clone size: NA
CDR3 protein: CASSEAAGGINGYTF
CDR3 DNA: TGTGCCAGCAGTGAAGCGGCAGGGGGGATTAATGGCTACACCTTC

D gene: NA
J gene: TRBJ2-7
CDR3 length: 11
V gene: TRBV2
clone size: NA
CDR3 protein: CASSDAYEQYF
CDR3 DNA: TGTGCCAGCAGTGACGCCTACGAGCAGTACTTC

D gene: NA
J gene: TRBJ2-7
CDR3 length: 15
V gene: TRBV5-4
clone size: NA
CDR3 protein: CASSLAGVGNYEQYF
CDR3 DNA: TGTGCCAGCAGCTTGGCGGGGGTGGGCAACTACGAGCAGTACTTC

D gene: NA
J gene: TRBJ2-1
CDR3 length: 14
V gene: TRBV7-9
clone size: NA
CDR3 protein: CASSLYQGTNEQFF
CDR3 DNA: TGTGCCAGCAGCCTTTACCAGGGGACCAATGAGCAGTTCTTC

D gene: NA
J gene: TRBJ2-7
CDR3 length: 13
V gene: TRBV13
clone size: NA
CDR3 protein: CASRLRGHYEQYF
CDR3 DNA: TGTGCCAGCAGACTCAGGGGCCACTACGAGCAGTACTTC

D gene: TRBD2
J gene: TRBJ2-3
CDR3 length: 15
V gene: TRBV6-5
clone size: NA
CDR3 protein: CASRSPSGYTDTQYF
CDR3 DNA: TGTGCCAGCCGGTCCCCTAGCGGATACACAGATACGCAGTATTTT

D gene: TRBD2
J gene: TRBJ2-7
CDR3 length: 14
V gene: TRBV5-1
clone size: NA
CDR3 protein: CASSWEGSSYEQYF
CDR3 DNA: TGCGCCAGCAGCTGGGAGGGAAGCTCCTACGAGCAGTACTTC

D gene: TRBD2
J gene: TRBJ2-1
CDR3 length: 15
V gene: TRBV5-1
clone size: NA
CDR3 protein: CASRPVAGVSNEQFF
CDR3 DNA: TGCGCCAGCAGACCCGTAGCGGGAGTAAGCAATGAGCAGTTCTTC

D gene: NA
J gene: TRBJ1-2
CDR3 length: 15
V gene: TRBV27
clone size: NA
CDR3 protein: CASSLFVGSSWGYTF
CDR3 DNA: TGTGCCAGCAGTTTGTTTGTAGGCAGTTCGTGGGGCTACACCTTC